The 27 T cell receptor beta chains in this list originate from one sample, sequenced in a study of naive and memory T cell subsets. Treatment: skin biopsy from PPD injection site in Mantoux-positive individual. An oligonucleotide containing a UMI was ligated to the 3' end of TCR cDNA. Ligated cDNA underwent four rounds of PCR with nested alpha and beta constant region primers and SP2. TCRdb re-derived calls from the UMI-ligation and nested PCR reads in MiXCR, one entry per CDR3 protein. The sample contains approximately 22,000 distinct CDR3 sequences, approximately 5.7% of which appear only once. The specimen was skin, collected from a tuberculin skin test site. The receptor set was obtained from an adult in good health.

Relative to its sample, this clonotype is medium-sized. The CDR3 reads CASSQDRTGKGETQYF. In nucleotides, the CDR3 is TGCGCCAGCAGCCAAGATCGGACAGGAAAAGGCGAGACCCAGTACTTC. V usage is TRBV4-3 and J usage is TRBJ2-5; 7 bases are a match to TRBD1. The CDR3 extends over 16 amino acids. Germline V gene data show CDR1 as LGHNA and CDR2 as YSLEER. V lost 0 bases and J lost 5; bases outside the gene matches: 9.

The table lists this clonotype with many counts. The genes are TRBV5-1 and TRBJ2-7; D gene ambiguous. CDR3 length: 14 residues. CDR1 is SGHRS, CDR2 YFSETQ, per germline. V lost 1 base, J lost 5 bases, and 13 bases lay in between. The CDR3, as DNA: TGCGCCAGCAGCTTGACCGCAGGACCCCACGAGCAGTACTTC. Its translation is CASSLTAGPHEQYF.

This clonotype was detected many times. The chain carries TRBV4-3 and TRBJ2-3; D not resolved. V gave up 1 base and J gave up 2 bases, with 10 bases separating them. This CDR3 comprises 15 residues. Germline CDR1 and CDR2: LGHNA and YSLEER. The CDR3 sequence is CASSQGGLYTDTQYF. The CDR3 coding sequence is TGCGCCAGCAGCCAAGGAGGATTATACACAGATACGCAGTATTTT.

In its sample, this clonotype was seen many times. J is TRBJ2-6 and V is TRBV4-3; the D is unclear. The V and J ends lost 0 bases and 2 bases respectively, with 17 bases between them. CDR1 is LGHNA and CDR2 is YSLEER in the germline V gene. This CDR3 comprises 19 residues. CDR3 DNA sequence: TGCGCCAGCAGCCAAGATTACAAGGCCGCTGGCGCTGGGGCCAACGTCCTGACTTTC. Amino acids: CASSQDYKAAGAGANVLTF.

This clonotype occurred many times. The CDR3 protein is CASSLALDPNEQFF. DNA of the CDR3: TGCGCCAGCAGCTTGGCCCTAGACCCCAATGAGCAGTTCTTC. The chain employs TRBV5-1 and TRBJ2-1; D is unresolved. The ends were cut back, 0 bases at V and 6 bases at J, with 10 bases in the middle. Looked up from germline, CDR1 is SGHRS and CDR2 is YFSETQ. The CDR3 is 14 amino acids.

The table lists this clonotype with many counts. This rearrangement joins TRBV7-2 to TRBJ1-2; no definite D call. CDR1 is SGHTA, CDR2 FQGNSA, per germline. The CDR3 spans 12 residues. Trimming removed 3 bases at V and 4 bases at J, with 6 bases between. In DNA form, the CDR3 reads TGTGCCAGCAGCTTTACGAGCTATGGCTACACCTTC. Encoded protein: CASSFTSYGYTF.

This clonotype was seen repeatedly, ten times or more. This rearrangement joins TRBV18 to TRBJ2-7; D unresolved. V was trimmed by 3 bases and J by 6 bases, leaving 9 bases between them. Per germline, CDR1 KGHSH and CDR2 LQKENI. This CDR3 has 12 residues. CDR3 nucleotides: TGTGCCAGCTCACCGGGCAACCTCGAGCAGTACTTC. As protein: CASSPGNLEQYF.

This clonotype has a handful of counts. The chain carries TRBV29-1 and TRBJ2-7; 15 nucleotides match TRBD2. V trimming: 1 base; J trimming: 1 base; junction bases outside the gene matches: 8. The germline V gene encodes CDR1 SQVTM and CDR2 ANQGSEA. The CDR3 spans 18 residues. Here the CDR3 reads CSVEGTGLAGGPSYEQYF. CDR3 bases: TGCAGCGTTGAAGGGACTGGACTAGCGGGAGGGCCTTCCTACGAGCAGTACTTC.

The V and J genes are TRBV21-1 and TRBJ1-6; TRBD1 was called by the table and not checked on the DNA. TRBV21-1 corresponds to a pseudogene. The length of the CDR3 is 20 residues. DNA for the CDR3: TGTGCCAGCAGCGAGCGACAGGAGAGTCCCTTAAGCTCCTATAATTCACCCCTCCACTTT. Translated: CASSERQESPLSSYNSPLHF.

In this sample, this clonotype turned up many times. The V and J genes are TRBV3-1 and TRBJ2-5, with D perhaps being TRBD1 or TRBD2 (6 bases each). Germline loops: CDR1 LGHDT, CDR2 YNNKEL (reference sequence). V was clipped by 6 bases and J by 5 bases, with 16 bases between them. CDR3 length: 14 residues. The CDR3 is CASSQKGGRETQYF. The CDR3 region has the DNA TGTGCCAGCAGTCAGAAGGGGGGACGGGAGACCCAGTACTTC.

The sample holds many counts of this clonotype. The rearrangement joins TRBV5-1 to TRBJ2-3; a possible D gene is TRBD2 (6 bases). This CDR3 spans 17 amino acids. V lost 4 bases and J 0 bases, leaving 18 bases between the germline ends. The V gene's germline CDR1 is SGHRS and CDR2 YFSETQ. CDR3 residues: CASSPLARGSSTDTQYF. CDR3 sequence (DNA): TGCGCCAGCAGCCCACTCGCCCGGGGGTCTAGCACAGATACGCAGTATTTT.

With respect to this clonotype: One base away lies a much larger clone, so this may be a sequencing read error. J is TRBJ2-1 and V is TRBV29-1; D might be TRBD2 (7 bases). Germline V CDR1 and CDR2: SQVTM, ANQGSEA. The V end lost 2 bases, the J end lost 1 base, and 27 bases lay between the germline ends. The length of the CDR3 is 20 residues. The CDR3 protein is CSVESFWRTRGSRSYNEQFF. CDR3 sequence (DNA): TGCAGCGTTGAATCCTTTTGGCGGACTAGGGGGAGTAGGTCCTACAATGAGCAGTTCTTC.

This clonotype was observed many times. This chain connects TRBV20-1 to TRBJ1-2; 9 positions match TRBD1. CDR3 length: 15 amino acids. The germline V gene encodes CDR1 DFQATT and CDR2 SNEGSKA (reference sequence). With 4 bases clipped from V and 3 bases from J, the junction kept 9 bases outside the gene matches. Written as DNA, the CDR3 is TGCAGTGCTACTACCCCCCGGACAGGGGACTATGGCTACACCTTC. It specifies CSATTPRTGDYGYTF.

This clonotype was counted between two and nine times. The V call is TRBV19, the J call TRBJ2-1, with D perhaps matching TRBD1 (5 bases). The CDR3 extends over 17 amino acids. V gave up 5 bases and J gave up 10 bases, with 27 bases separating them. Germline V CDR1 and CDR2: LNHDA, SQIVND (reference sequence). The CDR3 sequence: CASSVGHQVLGLGEQFF. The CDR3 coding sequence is TGTGCCAGTAGTGTGGGGCATCAGGTATTAGGCCTTGGGGAGCAGTTCTTC.

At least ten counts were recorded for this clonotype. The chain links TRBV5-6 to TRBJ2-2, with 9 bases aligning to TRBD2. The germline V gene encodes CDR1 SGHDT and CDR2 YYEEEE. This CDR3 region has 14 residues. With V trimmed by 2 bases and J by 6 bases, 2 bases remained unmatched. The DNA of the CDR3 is TGTGCCAGCAGCTTCGGCGGGAGGGCCGGGGAGCTGTTTTTT. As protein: CASSFGGRAGELFF.

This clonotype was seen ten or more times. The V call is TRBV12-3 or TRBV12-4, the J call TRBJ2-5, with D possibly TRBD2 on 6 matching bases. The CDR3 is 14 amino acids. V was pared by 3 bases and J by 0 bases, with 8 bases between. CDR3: CASSFRGYQETQYF. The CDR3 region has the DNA TGTGCCAGCAGTTTCCGGGGGTACCAAGAGACCCAGTACTTC.

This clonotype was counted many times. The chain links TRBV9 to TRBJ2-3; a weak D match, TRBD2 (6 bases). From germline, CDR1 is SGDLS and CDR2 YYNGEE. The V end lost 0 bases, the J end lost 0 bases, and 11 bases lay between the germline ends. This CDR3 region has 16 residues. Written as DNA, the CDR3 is TGTGCCAGCAGCGTAGGTGGCGGGACTAGCACAGATACGCAGTATTTT. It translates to CASSVGGGTSTDTQYF.

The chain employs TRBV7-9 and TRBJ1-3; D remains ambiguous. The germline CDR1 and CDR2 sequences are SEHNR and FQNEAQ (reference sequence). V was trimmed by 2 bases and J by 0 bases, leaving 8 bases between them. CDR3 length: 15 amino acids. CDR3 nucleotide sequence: TGTGCCAGCAGCTTAACGCAAGTCTCTGGAAACACCATATATTTT. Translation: CASSLTQVSGNTIYF.

CDR3 in amino acids: CASSSDSRETQYF. Here the CDR3 DNA reads TGTGCCAGCAGCTCGGACAGTAGGGAGACCCAGTACTTC. V and J are TRBV7-2 and TRBJ2-5, with D perhaps TRBD1 (6 bases). Trimming removed 4 bases from V and 5 bases from J, with 11 bases in between. The CDR3 is 13 residues long. Germline-derived CDR1 and CDR2 are SGHTA and FQGNSA.

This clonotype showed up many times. The CDR3 coding sequence is TGTGCCAGCAATCCGCGCAGGGTCGGCTATGGCTACACCTTC. Translating gives CASNPRRVGYGYTF. This sequence joins TRBV2 and TRBJ1-2; maybe TRBD1 (5 bases). Germline CDR1 SNHLY, CDR2 FYNNEI. CDR3 length: 14 amino acids. V was shortened by 7 bases and J by 4 bases, with 16 bases between the two germline ends.

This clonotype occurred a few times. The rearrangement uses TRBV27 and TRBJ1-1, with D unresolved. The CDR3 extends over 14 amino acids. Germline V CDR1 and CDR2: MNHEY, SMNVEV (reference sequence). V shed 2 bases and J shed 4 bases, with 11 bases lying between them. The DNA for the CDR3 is TGTGCCAGCAGTTTACAGGAGAGGAGCACTGAAGCTTTCTTT. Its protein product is CASSLQERSTEAFF.

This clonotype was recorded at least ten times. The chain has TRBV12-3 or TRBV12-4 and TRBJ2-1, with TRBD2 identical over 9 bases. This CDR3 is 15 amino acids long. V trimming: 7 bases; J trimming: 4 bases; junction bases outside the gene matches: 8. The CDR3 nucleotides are TGTGCCAGCACCACTGGGCTAGCGGGATACAATGAGCAGTTCTTC. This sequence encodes CASTTGLAGYNEQFF.

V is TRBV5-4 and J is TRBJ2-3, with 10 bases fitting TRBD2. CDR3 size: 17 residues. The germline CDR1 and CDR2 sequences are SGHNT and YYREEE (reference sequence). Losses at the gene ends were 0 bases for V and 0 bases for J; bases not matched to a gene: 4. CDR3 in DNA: TGTGCCAGCAGCTTGGGAGTAGCGGGAGGTAGCACAGATACGCAGTATTTT. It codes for CASSLGVAGGSTDTQYF.

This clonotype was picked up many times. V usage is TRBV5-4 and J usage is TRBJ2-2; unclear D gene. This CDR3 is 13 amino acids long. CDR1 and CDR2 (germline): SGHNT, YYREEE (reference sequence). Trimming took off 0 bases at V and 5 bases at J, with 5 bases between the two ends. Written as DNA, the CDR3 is TGTGCCAGCAGCTTGGAGGCTACCGGGGAGCTGTTTTTT. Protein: CASSLEATGELFF.

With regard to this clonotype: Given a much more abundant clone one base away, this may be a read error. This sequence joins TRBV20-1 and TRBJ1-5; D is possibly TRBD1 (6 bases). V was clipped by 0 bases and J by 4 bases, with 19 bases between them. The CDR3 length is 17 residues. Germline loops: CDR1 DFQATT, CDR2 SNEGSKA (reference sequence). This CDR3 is CSARDRLPDRCNQPQHF. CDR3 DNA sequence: TGCAGTGCTAGAGATCGACTCCCTGACAGGTGTAATCAGCCCCAGCATTTT.

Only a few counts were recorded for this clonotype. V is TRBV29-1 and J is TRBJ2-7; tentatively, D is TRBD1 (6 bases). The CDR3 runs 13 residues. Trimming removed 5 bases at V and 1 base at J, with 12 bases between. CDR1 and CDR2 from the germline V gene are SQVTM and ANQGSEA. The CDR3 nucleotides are TGCAGCGTTCCCGGCAGGGGTTCCTACGAGCAGTACTTC. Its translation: CSVPGRGSYEQYF.

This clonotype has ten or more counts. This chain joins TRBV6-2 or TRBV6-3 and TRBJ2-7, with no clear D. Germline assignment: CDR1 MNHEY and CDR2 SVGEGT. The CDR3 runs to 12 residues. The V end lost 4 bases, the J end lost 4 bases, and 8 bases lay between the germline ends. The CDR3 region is CASSWTLYEQYF. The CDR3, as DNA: TGTGCCAGCAGTTGGACCCTTTACGAGCAGTACTTC.